Listed below are T cell receptor beta chains from one sample, sequenced in a study of T cells in Graves' hyperthyroidism and ophthalmopathy. TCRdb reprocessed the multiplex PCR reads with MiXCR, giving one entry per CDR3 protein. Here the sample spans about 400,000 distinct CDR3 sequences, around 14% being singletons. Sequencing input: blood. The receptor set was obtained from a woman in her late teens or twenties with Graves' hyperthyroidism. CDR3s include the opening cysteine and the closing phenylalanine or tryptophan. A D gene is named only where the DNA matches it firmly. Expanded clones get a size class; other rows say once, few or many, or leave the size out.

v_call,clone_size,d_call,j_call,cdr3_aa,cdr3_nt
TRBV2,many,TRBD1,TRBJ2-2,CASSPRGIDTGELFF,TGTGCCAGCAGCCCCAGGGGGATAGACACCGGGGAGCTGTTTTTT
TRBV9,few,NA,TRBJ1-4,CASSVGVGGSGEKLFF,TGTGCCAGCAGCGTAGGGGTAGGGGGATCAGGCGAAAAACTGTTTTTT
TRBV19,NA,NA,TRBJ2-3,CASSISSGTDTQYF,TGTGCCAGTAGTATATCGTCGGGCACAGATACGCAGTATTTT
TRBV20-1,few,NA,TRBJ1-1,CSANMGGGTGAFF,TGCAGTGCTAATATGGGGGGAGGCACTGGAGCTTTCTTT
TRBV6-2/TRBV6-3,NA,TRBD2,TRBJ2-1,CASRRTSGRTNEQFF,TGTGCCAGCAGAAGGACTAGCGGGAGAACTAATGAGCAGTTCTTC
TRBV4-2,few,TRBD1,TRBJ1-4,CASSHWTGFEKLFF,TGTGCCAGCAGCCACTGGACAGGGTTTGAAAAACTGTTTTTT
TRBV10-1,many,TRBD1,TRBJ2-7,CASSDPGTGVHEQYF,TGCGCCAGCAGTGACCCCGGGACAGGGGTCCACGAGCAGTACTTC
TRBV20-1,few,NA,TRBJ2-5,CSARNTYQETQYF,TGCAGTGCTAGGAACACGTACCAAGAGACCCAGTACTTC
TRBV7-7,NA,NA,TRBJ2-5,CASSLRLQGTQYF,TGTGCTAGCAGCTTAAGACTTCAAGGGACCCAGTACTTC
TRBV3-1,many,NA,TRBJ1-4,CASSQGPGRPPEKLFF,TGTGCCAGCAGCCAAGGCCCGGGACGGCCTCCAGAAAAACTGTTTTTT
TRBV6-1,NA,NA,TRBJ2-2,CASRREGAGTGELFF,TGTGCCAGCAGGAGGGAAGGGGCCGGCACCGGGGAGCTGTTTTTT
TRBV10-3,many,NA,TRBJ2-7,CAISVSGGLIYEQYF,TGTGCCATCAGTGTGTCAGGAGGCCTTATCTACGAGCAGTACTTC
TRBV28,many,TRBD2,TRBJ2-3,CASSSREREIPDTQYF,TGTGCCAGCAGTTCGAGGGAGCGGGAGATCCCAGATACGCAGTATTTT
TRBV6-5,many,TRBD2,TRBJ2-7,CASSYFRGTSGRAGEQYF,TGTGCCAGCAGTTACTTCCGCGGGACTAGCGGGAGGGCGGGTGAGCAGTACTTC
TRBV28,many,NA,TRBJ2-7,CASSPWGAPYEQYF,TGTGCCAGCAGTCCCTGGGGGGCCCCCTACGAGCAGTACTTC
TRBV4-3,few,NA,TRBJ1-5,CASSQGRDLRPQHF,TGCGCCAGCAGCCAAGGCAGGGACCTTAGGCCCCAGCATTTT
TRBV7-2,many,TRBD2,TRBJ2-2,CASSDSGGGTGELFF,TGTGCCAGCAGCGATAGCGGGGGGGGTACCGGGGAGCTGTTTTTT
TRBV10-3,many,TRBD2,TRBJ2-2,CAIRERASSGVNTGELFF,TGTGCCATCCGGGAAAGGGCCAGTAGCGGGGTGAACACCGGGGAGCTGTTTTTT
TRBV20-1,NA,TRBD2,TRBJ2-3,CSVRKGLAGGADTQYF,TGCAGCGTACGGAAGGGACTAGCGGGGGGCGCAGATACGCAGTATTTT
TRBV12-3/TRBV12-4,many,TRBD2,TRBJ2-1,CASQERGKYNEQFF,TGTGCCAGCCAAGAGCGGGGAAAATACAATGAGCAGTTCTTC
TRBV7-8,many,NA,TRBJ2-1,CASSLSPGGKYNEQFF,TGTGCCAGCAGCCTTAGCCCCGGGGGCAAGTACAATGAGCAGTTCTTC
TRBV6-4,few,TRBD2,TRBJ2-3,CASSEGAGGPTDTQYF,TGTGCCAGCAGTGAGGGGGCGGGGGGGCCGACAGATACGCAGTATTTT
TRBV20-1,many,TRBD2,TRBJ2-5,CSARDLQRGGLGQYF,TGCAGTGCTAGAGATCTCCAGCGGGGGGGATTGGGCCAGTACTTC
TRBV24-1,many,NA,TRBJ2-6,CATSGTAGANVLTF,TGTGCCACCAGTGGAACAGCCGGGGCCAACGTCCTGACTTTC
TRBV7-2,many,NA,TRBJ2-1,CASSLISTGVLHNEQFF,TGTGCCAGCAGCTTAATAAGTACGGGGGTACTTCACAATGAGCAGTTCTTC
TRBV12-3/TRBV12-4,many,NA,TRBJ1-6,CASSTETGSSPLHF,TGTGCCAGCAGTACTGAGACAGGCTCATCACCCCTCCACTTT
TRBV6-2/TRBV6-3,NA,TRBD1,TRBJ1-6,CASSRTGLNSPLHF,TGTGCCAGCAGTCGGACAGGGCTCAATTCACCCCTCCACTTT
TRBV12-3/TRBV12-4,many,NA,TRBJ2-7,CASSLGPRMTYEQYF,TGTGCCAGCAGTTTAGGGCCGAGGATGACCTACGAGCAGTACTTC
TRBV6-2/TRBV6-3,many,TRBD1,TRBJ1-1,CASSIDRAPRNTEAFF,TGTGCCAGCAGCATCGACAGGGCTCCTCGTAACACTGAAGCTTTCTTT
TRBV3-1,many,TRBD2,TRBJ2-1,CASSHPLAGGRNEQFF,TGTGCCAGCAGCCATCCCTTAGCGGGGGGAAGGAATGAGCAGTTCTTC
TRBV7-9,many,TRBD2,TRBJ2-7,CASSSRLAGQIEQYF,TGTGCCAGCAGCTCGCGACTAGCGGGCCAGATCGAGCAGTACTTC
TRBV7-2,many,TRBD1,TRBJ2-1,CASSPRTDREQFF,TGTGCCAGCAGCCCAAGGACGGACAGGGAGCAGTTCTTC
TRBV28,many,NA,TRBJ2-1,CASSFHGGNYNEQFF,TGTGCCAGCAGTTTTCACGGCGGGAATTACAATGAGCAGTTCTTC
TRBV5-6,few,TRBD1,TRBJ2-7,CASSFRDRGLREQYF,TGTGCCAGCAGCTTCCGGGACAGGGGTTTGAGGGAGCAGTACTTC
TRBV19,NA,TRBD1,TRBJ1-2,CASSSSGQDGYTF,TGTGCCAGTAGTTCTTCGGGACAGGATGGCTACACCTTC
TRBV24-1,few,NA,TRBJ1-2,CATSDWTGSYTF,TGTGCCACCAGTGACTGGACGGGGAGCTACACCTTC
TRBV7-8,NA,NA,TRBJ1-1,CASSHGPRDEAFF,TGTGCCAGCAGCCATGGCCCCAGGGATGAAGCTTTCTTT
TRBV12-3/TRBV12-4,many,TRBD1,TRBJ1-2,CASSLNRGHGYTF,TGTGCCAGCAGTTTAAACAGGGGGCACGGCTACACCTTC
TRBV15,many,NA,TRBJ2-7,CATSREWTGYEQYF,TGTGCCACCAGCAGAGAATGGACGGGCTACGAGCAGTACTTC
TRBV11-3,many,TRBD2,TRBJ2-1,CASSLNPGLALNEQFF,TGTGCCAGCAGCTTGAATCCGGGACTAGCATTAAATGAGCAGTTCTTC